These 18 T cell receptor beta chains were sequenced from one sample in a study of blood T cell repertoires in COVID-19. TCRdb keeps only in-frame clones here, not all; method: immunoSEQ multiplex PCR. Of a few hundred thousand clones listed, 85% to 90% were seen once; the top ten hold more than 9%. Sequenced material: PBMCs or T cells enriched from blood (not recorded which). The source of these receptors is a woman under 30 who had recovered from COVID-19.

This CDR3 reads CASGPPWTGTDEAFF. CDR3 bases: TGTGCTAGTGGTCCACCCTGGACAGGGACCGATGAAGCTTTCTTT. The chain combines TRBV12-5 with TRBJ1-1, with 8 positions matching TRBD1. CDR3 size: 15 residues. V gave up 5 bases and J gave up 7 bases; unmatched junction bases: 12. Per germline, CDR1 LGHNT and CDR2 FRNRAP.

CDR3 nucleotides: TGTGCCAGCAGTGAGGCCACTCGGGGCAGGGGGACTGAAGCTTTCTTT. This gives the protein CASSEATRGRGTEAFF. This sequence joins TRBV2 and TRBJ1-1; 7 bases agree with TRBD1. V lost 3 bases and J lost 5; bases outside the gene matches: 12. This CDR3 has 16 amino acids. Germline loops: CDR1 SNHLY, CDR2 FYNNEI.

This clone was observed at least ten times. This chain connects TRBV5-6 to TRBJ2-7, with D unresolved. CDR1 and CDR2 from the germline V gene are SGHDT and YYEEEE. Trimming shortened V by 2 bases and J by 2 bases, and 5 bases separated the two germline ends. The CDR3 extends over 12 amino acids. CDR3 sequence: CASSFFTYEQYF. The CDR3 DNA sequence: TGTGCCAGCAGCTTTTTTACCTACGAGCAGTACTTC.

V usage is TRBV11-2 and J usage is TRBJ2-5; 8 nucleotides agree with TRBD2. The CDR3 extends over 16 amino acids. With V trimmed by 5 bases and J by 5 bases, 13 bases remained unmatched. Per germline, CDR1 SGHAT and CDR2 FQNNGV. The CDR3, as DNA: TGTGCCAGCAGCCCTAGGGGGGCGGGAGGCTGGGAGACCCAGTACTTC. Translation: CASSPRGAGGWETQYF.

The chain carries TRBV3-1 (or the pseudogene TRBV3-2) and TRBJ1-1; no clear D gene. In germline, CDR1 is LGHDT, CDR2 YNNKEL (reference sequence). The CDR3 contains 15 residues. V was trimmed by 0 bases and J by 2 bases, leaving 10 bases between them. DNA of the CDR3: TGTGCCAGCAGCCAAGAAGGTAACAGCAACACTGAAGCTTTCTTT. Protein sequence: CASSQEGNSNTEAFF.

CDR3 sequence (DNA): TGTGCCAGCTCACCGAATCAAGGGGACGAGCAGTACTTC. This encodes CASSPNQGDEQYF. The rearrangement links TRBV18 to TRBJ2-7, with D possibly being TRBD1 (5 bases). The CDR3 runs to 13 residues. Trimming shortened V by 3 bases and J by 5 bases, and 11 bases separated the two germline ends. Germline values: CDR1 KGHSH, CDR2 LQKENI.

This chain joins TRBV7-9 and TRBJ2-5; 9 bases align to TRBD2. The V gene end was trimmed by 5 bases and the J gene end by 4 bases; junction bases not matched to a gene: 8. The CDR3 is made up of 15 amino acids. Looked up from germline, CDR1 is SEHNR and CDR2 is FQNEAQ (reference sequence). CDR3 bases: TGTGCCAGCAGCCAGATAGCGGGAGTGGCAGAGACCCAGTACTTC. Translated: CASSQIAGVAETQYF.

The DNA for the CDR3 is TGTGCCAGCAGCCTCGGCGGTCTAGCGGGAGTAGGTGGGGATACGCAGTATTTT. Translation gives CASSLGGLAGVGGDTQYF. The rearrangement uses TRBV4-2 and TRBJ2-3; 10 bases fit TRBD2. The CDR3 runs to 18 residues. With 4 bases clipped from V and 6 bases from J, the junction kept 16 bases outside the gene matches. Germline CDR1 and CDR2: LGHNA and YNFKEQ.

V and J are TRBV3-1 (or the pseudogene TRBV3-2) and TRBJ2-7; D uncertain. The CDR3 covers 17 residues. Germline assignment: CDR1 LGHDT and CDR2 YNNKEL (reference sequence). V shed 0 bases and J shed 5 bases, with 20 bases lying between them. The CDR3 region is CASSQEASIYQADEQYF. As DNA, the CDR3 is TGTGCCAGCAGCCAAGAGGCTTCGATCTATCAGGCCGACGAGCAGTACTTC.

The rearrangement links TRBV5-5 to TRBJ2-7, with 7 bases matching TRBD1. The CDR3 extends over 15 amino acids. Germline CDR1 reads SGHKS; CDR2 reads YYEKEE (reference sequence). V trimming: 4 bases; J trimming: 4 bases; junction bases outside the gene matches: 11. CDR3 nucleotides: TGTGCCAGCAGCGTAACAGGGGTGTCTTGGTACGAGCAGTACTTC. This encodes CASSVTGVSWYEQYF.

The V and J genes are TRBV12-3 or TRBV12-4 and TRBJ2-7; TRBD2 is a possible D gene (6 bases). V dropped 6 bases and J dropped 3 bases, with 12 bases sitting between them. The CDR3 sequence is 13 residues long. Here the CDR3 reads CASRRGTFYEQYF. The CDR3 DNA reads as TGTGCCAGCAGGCGTGGGACTTTCTACGAGCAGTACTTC.

In DNA, the CDR3 is TGCGCCAGCAGCCTTGACAGGGGGCGTGAAAAACTGTTTTTT. It yields the protein CASSLDRGREKLFF. The V and J genes are TRBV5-1 and TRBJ1-4; 10 bases match TRBD1. The CDR3 consists of 14 residues. CDR1 SGHRS and CDR2 YFSETQ come from the germline V gene. The V gene end was trimmed by 4 bases and the J gene end by 7 bases; junction bases not matched to a gene: 4.

This clone was recorded a few times. The chain employs TRBV11-2 and TRBJ2-2, with no clear D. Germline values: CDR1 SGHAT, CDR2 FQNNGV. The CDR3 contains 15 residues. V was cut by 5 bases and J by 4 bases, with 14 bases left in between. Written as DNA, the CDR3 is TGTGCCAGCAGCCCGCCGGTCTATGGCACCGGGGAGCTGTTTTTT. Its translation: CASSPPVYGTGELFF.

This chain connects TRBV6-5 to TRBJ1-1, with 9 bases aligning to TRBD1. The CDR3 loop spans 12 amino acids. The germline CDR1 and CDR2 sequences are MNHEY and SVGAGI. The junction had 1 base not matched to a gene; V was cut back by 4 bases and J by 7 bases. CDR3 in DNA: TGTGCCAGCAGTTCGACAGGGGGTGAAGCTTTCTTT. It yields the protein CASSSTGGEAFF.

This chain links TRBV3-1 (or the pseudogene TRBV3-2) with TRBJ2-1, with 7 bases identical to TRBD1. The V gene end was trimmed by 5 bases and the J gene end by 8 bases; junction bases not matched to a gene: 9. This CDR3 region has 14 residues. The germline V gene has CDR1 LGHDT and CDR2 YNNKEL (reference sequence). The CDR3 reads CASSNYDRDHEQFF. In nucleotides, the CDR3 is TGTGCCAGCAGCAATTACGACAGGGACCATGAGCAGTTCTTC.

This chain links TRBV19 with TRBJ1-1, with unresolved D. CDR1 and CDR2 (germline): LNHDA, SQIVND (reference sequence). This CDR3 has 15 amino acids. With 5 bases removed from V and 1 base from J, the gap between germline ends came to 14 bases. The CDR3 bases are TGTGCCAGTAGTCCTTGGTCCCAGGAGAACACTGAAGCTTTCTTT. It is translated as CASSPWSQENTEAFF.

This sequence joins TRBV13 and TRBJ2-4; TRBD2 matches 9 bases. The CDR3 consists of 18 residues. Germline V gives CDR1 PRHDT, CDR2 FYEKMQ (reference sequence). The V segment lost 5 bases and the J segment 2 bases; nucleotides outside the gene matches: 13. The CDR3 region is CASSHSGLAGFPKNIQYF. The CDR3 DNA sequence: TGTGCCAGCAGCCACTCGGGGCTAGCGGGGTTTCCCAAAAACATTCAGTACTTC.

This clone was counted once. The rearrangement uses TRBV10-1 and TRBJ1-5; D ambiguous. The CDR3 consists of 11 residues. Germline CDR1 is WNHNN and CDR2 is SYGVQD (reference sequence). Trimming removed 4 bases from V and 5 bases from J, with 3 bases in between. The CDR3: CASSADQPQHF. CDR3 in DNA: TGCGCCAGCAGTGCAGATCAGCCCCAGCATTTT.